The 25 T cell receptor beta chains in this list originate from one sample, sequenced in a study of molecular identifiers for immune sequencing clone quantification. TCRdb reprocessed the PCR reads via MiXCR and lists one record per CDR3 protein. The sample records more than 550,000 distinct CDR3 sequences, 25% being singletons. The sequenced material came from naive CD8+ T cells from blood, with Jurkat cell RNA spiked in. The subset: FACS-sorted CD8+CD4-CCR7+CD45RA+ naive T cells. The receptors derive from a human donor in good health. Some libraries in this study had Jurkat cell RNA spiked in.

A few counts support this clonotype. The chain couples TRBV19 to TRBJ2-3; 10 bases are a match to TRBD2. With V trimmed by 3 bases and J by 7 bases, 7 bases remained unmatched. The CDR3 contains 15 residues. Germline V gives CDR1 LNHDA, CDR2 SQIVND (reference sequence). In DNA, the CDR3 is TGTGCCAGTAGTATCACCCTAGCGGGGGCCAATACGCAGTATTTT. Its translation is CASSITLAGANTQYF.

The table lists this clonotype with many counts. In nucleotides, the CDR3 is TGTGCCAGTAGTATGAGCGGGGGGCCCGATGAGCAGTTCTTC. This gives the protein CASSMSGGPDEQFF. V usage is TRBV19 and J usage is TRBJ2-1; the match to TRBD2 covers 9 bases. Trimming cost V 3 bases and J 8 bases; bases outside gene matches: 5. The CDR3 is 14 amino acids. The V gene's germline CDR1 is LNHDA and CDR2 SQIVND (reference sequence).

The sample holds many counts of this clonotype. This chain joins TRBV10-3 and TRBJ2-6, with a tentative D call TRBD2 (6 bases). This CDR3 contains 17 residues. Between the trimmed V and J ends, which lost 2 bases and 12 bases, there was a span of 23 bases. CDR1 ENHRY and CDR2 SYGVKD come from the germline V gene. CDR3 coding DNA: TGTGCCATCAGTGAGGATCACCGGGGGATCGGGTCAGGCGTCCTGACTTTC. Translation gives CAISEDHRGIGSGVLTF.

This clonotype was counted between two and nine times. J is TRBJ2-3 and V is TRBV6-2 or TRBV6-3; TRBD2 matches at 14 bases. Germline V gives CDR1 MNHEY, CDR2 SVGEGT. CDR3 size: 23 residues. Trimming at V came to 6 bases and at J to 2 bases, leaving 25 bases not matched to a gene. In DNA, the CDR3 is TGTGCCAGCAGCCTCTGGGACGCACCCGGGGGACTAGCGGGAGAGGCGGACACAGATACGCAGTATTTT. This gives the protein CASSLWDAPGGLAGEADTDTQYF.

This chain links TRBV28 with TRBJ1-6; D may be TRBD1 (5 bases). Germline V lookup: CDR1 MDHEN, CDR2 SYDVKM. V was cut by 7 bases and J by 2 bases, with 15 bases left in between. The length of the CDR3 is 16 residues. The CDR3 DNA is TGTGCCAGCATTGGCAGGGTGGAGACCTATAATTCACCCCTCCACTTT. Its protein is CASIGRVETYNSPLHF.

With regard to this clonotype: A clone one base away is much larger, so this may be a read error. V and J are TRBV20-1 and TRBJ2-3; no reliable D call. The germline CDR1 and CDR2 sequences are DFQATT and SNEGSKA (reference sequence). The ends were cut back, 6 bases at V and 1 base at J, with 14 bases in the middle. The CDR3 loop spans 14 amino acids. The CDR3 sequence is CSAPLLKRTDTQYF. As DNA, the CDR3 is TGCAGTGCCCCCCTTCTAAAGCGCACAGATACGCAGTATTTT.

On this clonotype itself: The junction differs from germline at one of its ends, possibly a read error. The CDR3 spells CSSSPSGAFFYEQYF. In DNA form, the CDR3 reads TGTTCCAGCAGCCCAAGTGGCGCTTTTTTTTACGAGCAGTACTTC. The chain has TRBV9 and TRBJ2-7; D gene unclear. The CDR3 has 15 residues. Per germline, CDR1 SGDLS and CDR2 YYNGEE.

Only a few counts were recorded for this clonotype. The J gene is TRBJ1-1, the V gene TRBV15; TRBD1 aligns across 10 bases. Germline V gene sequence: CDR1 LNHNV, CDR2 YYDKDF (reference sequence). There are 14 residues in the CDR3. Germline trimming cut 3 bases from V and 4 bases from J; bases unmatched to any gene: 2. CDR3 amino acids: CATSRGTGVTEAFF. CDR3 DNA: TGTGCCACCAGCAGGGGGACAGGGGTCACTGAAGCTTTCTTT.

This clonotype was detected many times. The DNA of the CDR3 is TGTGCCAGCAGTTTAATCGGGGAGGAAGCTTTCTTT. It codes for CASSLIGEEAFF. The chain uses TRBV12-3 or TRBV12-4 and TRBJ1-1, with D uncertain. Trimming stripped 2 bases from V and 8 bases from J, with 9 bases between. This CDR3 comprises 12 residues.

This clonotype was seen repeatedly, ten times or more. The CDR3 sequence: CASSLFPVAKNIQYF. CDR3 DNA sequence: TGTGCCAGCAGCTTATTTCCCGTAGCCAAAAACATTCAGTACTTC. This chain links TRBV7-8 with TRBJ2-4; D is undetermined. Trimming cost V 2 bases and J 0 bases, with 8 bases left between them. Per germline, CDR1 SGHVS and CDR2 FQNEAQ. CDR3 length: 15 amino acids.

In this sample, this clonotype turned up a few times. The chain is built from TRBV4-1 and TRBJ1-2; the D gene is possibly TRBD1 (6 bases). Per germline, CDR1 MGHRA and CDR2 YSYEKL. CDR3 length equals 14 residues. V lost 3 bases to trimming and J lost 4 bases, with 12 bases between them. The CDR3 DNA reads TGCGCCAGCAGCCATAACAGGGACCGCTATGGCTACACCTTC. Its translation: CASSHNRDRYGYTF.

This clonotype was found many times. The V call is TRBV6-5, the J call TRBJ2-3; 9 nucleotides line up with TRBD2. This CDR3 region has 13 residues. Trimming cost V 10 bases and J 1 base; bases outside gene matches: 3. CDR1 and CDR2 from the germline V gene are MNHEY and SVGAGI. The CDR3 DNA is TGTGCCACACTAGCGGGCGGCACAGATACGCAGTATTTT. Residues: CATLAGGTDTQYF.

This clonotype was counted ten times or more. The rearrangement uses TRBV7-9 and TRBJ1-1; D gene unclear. The germline gives CDR1 SEHNR, CDR2 FQNEAQ (reference sequence). This CDR3 is 14 amino acids long. Trimming cost V 0 bases and J 3 bases, with 8 bases left between them. CDR3 sequence reads: CASSLAGGYTEAFF. The DNA of the CDR3 is TGTGCCAGCAGCTTAGCGGGAGGTTACACTGAAGCTTTCTTT.

V gene TRBV18 combines with J gene TRBJ2-5; D may be TRBD2 (6 bases). Trimming removed 2 bases from V and 4 bases from J, with 14 bases in between. CDR3 size: 15 residues. The germline V gene has CDR1 KGHSH and CDR2 LQKENI. The CDR3 spells CASSPSGASPETQYF. CDR3 nucleotide sequence: TGTGCCAGCTCACCATCGGGAGCCTCCCCAGAGACCCAGTACTTC. The complete variable domain, with remaining parts taken from reference TRBV18 and TRBJ2-5, reads NAGVMQNPRHLVRRRGQEARLRCSPMKGHSHVYWYRQLPEEGLKFMVYLQKENIIDESGMPKERFSAEFPKEGPSILRIQQVVRGDSAAYFCASSPSGASPETQYFGPGTRLLVL.

The table lists this clonotype with many counts. The chain links TRBV28 to TRBJ2-5, with D perhaps TRBD1 (6 bases). The CDR3 covers 13 residues. Germline CDR1 reads MDHEN; CDR2 reads SYDVKM. The V end was cut by 2 bases, the J end by 7 bases, with 11 bases between. DNA for the CDR3: TGTGCCAGCAGTTTAACGACAGGATGGACCCAGTACTTC. This codes for CASSLTTGWTQYF.

The chain links TRBV4-3 to TRBJ2-7; 11 bases are a match to TRBD2. The germline gives CDR1 LGHNA, CDR2 YSLEER. This CDR3 is 19 amino acids long. Trimming took 0 bases from V and 0 from J; bases not matched to a gene: 10. CDR3 region: CASSQEVALAGGFSYEQYF. The CDR3 DNA follows: TGCGCCAGCAGCCAAGAGGTGGCCCTAGCGGGGGGCTTCTCCTACGAGCAGTACTTC.

This clonotype was observed at least ten times. The chain carries TRBV20-1 and TRBJ2-2; a weak D match, TRBD1 (5 bases). The V gene lost 0 bases and the J gene lost 0 bases, with 11 bases spanning the gap. From germline, CDR1 is DFQATT and CDR2 SNEGSKA (reference sequence). The CDR3 spans 16 residues. CDR3 coding DNA: TGCAGTGCTAGAGATACGGACAACACGAACACCGGGGAGCTGTTTTTT. Protein sequence: CSARDTDNTNTGELFF.

This clonotype has a handful of counts. The CDR3 DNA reads as TGTGCCAGCAGCTCAACTAGAGGCCCAGATACGCAGTATTTT. Translation: CASSSTRGPDTQYF. The V call is TRBV7-9, the J call TRBJ2-3, with D possibly TRBD2 on 5 matching bases. Looked up from germline, CDR1 is SEHNR and CDR2 is FQNEAQ (reference sequence). The V and J ends lost 4 bases and 4 bases respectively, with 12 bases between them. CDR3 size: 14 residues.

This clonotype was detected many times. The V and J genes are TRBV12-3 or TRBV12-4 and TRBJ2-7; TRBD1 agrees at 7 bases. This CDR3 comprises 13 residues. Trimming removed 5 bases from V and 7 bases from J; junction bases left unmatched: 8. The CDR3 DNA reads as TGTGCCAGCAGTCCAGGACAGGTTACGGAGCAGTACTTC. Translated, it gives CASSPGQVTEQYF.

The genes are TRBV14 and TRBJ2-7, with 7 positions matching TRBD1. In germline, CDR1 is SGHDN, CDR2 FVKESK. Trimming removed 1 base from V and 1 base from J; junction bases left unmatched: 4. The CDR3 length is 15 residues. The CDR3 DNA is TGTGCCAGCAGCCAAGGACAGGGATATTCCTACGAGCAGTACTTC. Translated, it gives CASSQGQGYSYEQYF.

About this clonotype itself: Because it lacks the conserved phenylalanine or tryptophan at the end, this CDR3 is likely a read error. The V gene is TRBV5-1, the J gene TRBJ2-7, with D maybe TRBD2 (5 bases). Trimming removed 3 bases from V and 3 bases from J, with 10 bases in between. Germline CDR1 SGHRS, CDR2 YFSETQ. The CDR3 length is 13 residues. CDR3 sequence (DNA): TGCGCCAGCAGCTACGGAGGAGACTACGAGCAGTACTTA. Its protein product is CASSYGGDYEQYL.

The chain uses TRBV7-9 and TRBJ2-7; D unresolved. The germline V gene has CDR1 SEHNR and CDR2 FQNEAQ (reference sequence). The CDR3 has 14 amino acids. V lost 10 bases, J lost 0 bases, and 16 bases lay in between. The CDR3 here is CANTSVDSSYEQYF. In nucleotides, the CDR3 is TGTGCCAACACCTCAGTGGATTCCTCCTACGAGCAGTACTTC.

This clonotype was observed at least ten times. This chain connects TRBV29-1 to TRBJ2-3; 13 bases align to TRBD2. CDR1 is SQVTM and CDR2 is ANQGSEA in the germline V gene. This CDR3 has 15 amino acids. V shed 7 bases and J 3 bases; nucleotides not matched to a gene: 7. The CDR3 DNA reads TGCAGCGGCACGACTAGCGGGAGGATGACAGATACGCAGTATTTT. Its protein product is CSGTTSGRMTDTQYF.

V is TRBV28 and J is TRBJ1-2; a possible D gene is TRBD1 (6 bases). Germline CDR1 is MDHEN and CDR2 is SYDVKM. V lost 1 base to trimming and J lost 8 bases, with 11 bases between them. The CDR3 runs to 13 residues. The CDR3 bases are TGTGCCAGCAGTTTATCATGGGGACAAGGCTACACCTTC. Protein: CASSLSWGQGYTF.

The rearrangement joins TRBV3-1 to TRBJ1-1; no clear D gene. Trimming shortened V by 6 bases and J by 0 bases, and 11 bases separated the two germline ends. The germline V gene encodes CDR1 LGHDT and CDR2 YNNKEL (reference sequence). This CDR3 region has 14 residues. This CDR3 is CASSRESLNTEAFF. CDR3 bases: TGTGCCAGCAGTCGGGAGTCCTTGAACACTGAAGCTTTCTTT.